The following is a T cell receptor (beta chain) sequence with its context. The record originates from a study of T cell responses to AZD1222 COVID-19 vaccine. Germline CDR1 is MNHEY and CDR2 is SVGAGI. V was trimmed by 2 bases and J by 5 bases, leaving 15 bases between them. This CDR3 contains 15 residues. Measured with immunoSEQ multiplex PCR; TCRdb has only the in-frame clones, and not every one. The data contain some 190,000 clones, 92% of them singletons. The receptor comes from an adult in good health. The chain recombines TRBV6-5 with TRBJ1-1; maybe TRBD1 (5 bases). The sequencing here drew on peripheral blood, taken on day 0 of AZD1222 vaccination. Here the CDR3 DNA reads TGTGCCAGCAGTTACGGAAGGACGGGGGGGACTGAAGCTTTCTTT. Its translation: CASSYGRTGGTEAFF.